Following are 14 T cell receptor beta chains from one sample sequenced in a study of blood T cells in healthy people across ages. For the second PCR, which ran for 7 to 11 cycles, a sample-barcoded 5' primer and a J-beta primer mix were used. Using its own MiXCR run on the 5' RACE reads, TCRdb lists one record per CDR3 protein. Among about 780,000 distinct CDR3 sequences listed, 60% to 80% were seen once. The sample comprised blood. These receptors originate from a man younger than 40 in good health.

V gene TRBV9 combines with J gene TRBJ2-7, with D unclear. The germline V gene encodes CDR1 SGDLS and CDR2 YYNGEE. The CDR3 has 13 amino acids. The V end was cut by 3 bases, the J end by 3 bases, with 10 bases between. As DNA, the CDR3 is TGTGCCAGCAGCGCCCGACTTGACTACGAGCAGTACTTC. It translates to CASSARLDYEQYF.

The chain employs TRBV18 and TRBJ2-5, with D perhaps matching TRBD2 (6 bases). Between the trimmed V and J ends, which lost 6 bases and 5 bases, there was a span of 19 bases. Germline V CDR1 and CDR2: KGHSH, LQKENI. The CDR3 extends over 15 amino acids. CDR3 loop: CASSPRAGRQETQYF. The CDR3 DNA reads as TGTGCCAGCTCCCCCAGGGCGGGGAGACAGGAGACCCAGTACTTC. The variable domain in full, completed from reference TRBV18 and TRBJ2-5, reads NAGVMQNPRHLVRRRGQEARLRCSPMKGHSHVYWYRQLPEEGLKFMVYLQKENIIDESGMPKERFSAEFPKEGPSILRIQQVVRGDSAAYFCASSPRAGRQETQYFGPGTRLLVL.

The CDR3 spells CATRAGTGSTDTQYF. The CDR3 bases are TGTGCCACCAGGGCCGGGACAGGGTCCACAGATACGCAGTATTTT. The chain carries TRBV24-1 and TRBJ2-3; 9 nucleotides align to TRBD1. The V gene end was trimmed by 7 bases and the J gene end by 2 bases; junction bases not matched to a gene: 6. Germline CDR1 is KGHDR and CDR2 is SFDVKD. This CDR3 comprises 15 residues.

This chain joins TRBV10-3 and TRBJ1-4; 9 nucleotides match TRBD1. The CDR3 runs 14 residues. Trimming removed 8 bases from V and 5 bases from J; junction bases left unmatched: 6. Germline V gene lookup returns CDR1 ENHRY and CDR2 SYGVKD. Here the CDR3 DNA reads TGTGCCATCGGGACAGGGTTTAGCAATGAAAAACTGTTTTTT. Translated: CAIGTGFSNEKLFF.

This rearrangement joins TRBV20-1 to TRBJ2-2; perhaps TRBD2 as D (7 bases). The CDR3 loop spans 14 amino acids. Germline V lookup: CDR1 DFQATT, CDR2 SNEGSKA (reference sequence). V dropped 1 base and J dropped 4 bases, with 10 bases sitting between them. This CDR3 reads CSARAGGATGELFF. CDR3 DNA: TGCAGTGCTAGAGCTGGGGGGGCCACCGGGGAGCTGTTTTTT.

The chain employs TRBV29-1 and TRBJ1-4, with 9 bases identical to TRBD1. The V segment lost 2 bases and the J segment 4 bases; nucleotides outside the gene matches: 8. Germline V CDR1 and CDR2: SQVTM, ANQGSEA. This CDR3 has 16 amino acids. CDR3 protein: CSVESGTGWNNEKLFF. CDR3 bases: TGCAGCGTTGAATCCGGGACAGGGTGGAATAATGAAAAACTGTTTTTT.

This clonotype was picked up many times. The chain couples TRBV20-1 to TRBJ2-7; D gene ambiguous. CDR1 and CDR2 (germline): DFQATT, SNEGSKA (reference sequence). V was cut by 2 bases and J by 5 bases, with 13 bases left in between. The CDR3 is made up of 13 amino acids. In DNA form, the CDR3 reads TGCAGTGCTAGATCCCCCCCCGGCGACGAGCAGTACTTC. Encoded protein: CSARSPPGDEQYF.

The DNA for the CDR3 is TGTGCCAGCAGCGCAGGGGTGGACCTCTATAATTCACCCCTCCACTTT. Protein product: CASSAGVDLYNSPLHF. The genes are TRBV7-9 and TRBJ1-6, with D possibly being TRBD1 (6 bases). CDR1 and CDR2 from the germline V gene are SEHNR and FQNEAQ (reference sequence). Trimming cost V 5 bases and J 3 bases, with 14 bases left between them. The CDR3 consists of 16 residues. The variable domain in full, with the rest retrieved from reference TRBV7-9 and TRBJ1-6, is DTGVSQNPRHKITKRGQNVTFRCDPISEHNRLYWYRQTLGQGPEFLTYFQNEAQLEKSRLLSDRFSAERPKGSFSTLEIQRTEQGDSAMYLCASSAGVDLYNSPLHFGNGTRLTVT.

The V call is TRBV5-1, the J call TRBJ2-5; 8 bases align to TRBD1. Trimming took 5 bases from V and 4 from J; bases not matched to a gene: 19. The CDR3 spans 18 residues. Germline CDR1 is SGHRS and CDR2 is YFSETQ. The CDR3, as DNA: TGCGCCAGCAGTTCCGGGACAGGAGGCGGTCGGGCTTCAGAGACCCAGTACTTC. It codes for CASSSGTGGGRASETQYF. Full variable domain (rest looked up from reference TRBV5-1 and TRBJ2-5): KAGVTQTPRYLIKTRGQQVTLSCSPISGHRSVSWYQQTPGQGLQFLFEYFSETQRNKGNFPGRFSGRQFSNSRSEMNVSTLELGDSALYLCASSSGTGGGRASETQYFGPGTRLLVL.

The rearrangement joins TRBV27 to TRBJ2-3; the D call may be TRBD1 or TRBD2 (6 bases each). Deletions cut 7 bases from V and 2 bases from J, with 19 bases between. Germline CDR1 reads MNHEY; CDR2 reads SMNVEV (reference sequence). This CDR3 contains 16 residues. The CDR3 bases are TGTGCCAGCAACATCCGGGGCGGGACAATCACAGATACGCAGTATTTT. Protein: CASNIRGGTITDTQYF.

This clonotype was seen more than once but under ten times. This rearrangement joins TRBV7-9 to TRBJ2-7, with a tentative D call TRBD1 (6 bases). The CDR3 loop spans 14 amino acids. The V gene's germline CDR1 is SEHNR and CDR2 FQNEAQ (reference sequence). Trimming took 5 bases from V and 0 from J, leaving 11 bases between them. The CDR3 DNA reads as TGTGCCAGCAGCGTTGACAGGTCCTCCTACGAGCAGTACTTC. It yields the protein CASSVDRSSYEQYF.

The chain joins TRBV4-3 to TRBJ2-4; 8 positions agree with TRBD1. The J call may be in error: the DNA end matches TRBJ2-7 better. The CDR3 runs to 16 residues. Germline CDR1 LGHNA, CDR2 YSLEER. CDR3 coding DNA: TGCGCCAGCAGCCAATATCAGGGGGCGCCAACCTACGAGCAGTACTTC. It codes for CASSQYQGAPTYEQYF.

V gene TRBV27 combines with J gene TRBJ2-6, with D perhaps TRBD2 (6 bases). The CDR3 runs 16 residues. CDR1 MNHEY and CDR2 SMNVEV come from the germline V gene (reference sequence). V was cut by 5 bases and J by 3 bases, with 14 bases left in between. This chain's CDR3 is CASSGFRGNGANVLTF. The CDR3 DNA is TGTGCCAGCAGTGGTTTTCGGGGGAATGGGGCCAACGTCCTGACTTTC.

The count of this clonotype is one. This chain uses TRBV4-1 with TRBJ2-1, with 10 bases that match TRBD1. CDR3 length equals 16 residues. Looked up from germline, CDR1 is MGHRA and CDR2 is YSYEKL. Trimming cost V 0 bases and J 4 bases; bases outside gene matches: 3. This CDR3 reads CASSQERDRGYNEQFF. Written as DNA, the CDR3 is TGCGCCAGCAGCCAAGAGCGGGACAGGGGTTACAATGAGCAGTTCTTC.